The present T cell receptor beta chain was sequenced within a study of blood T cell repertoires in COVID-19. Across the whole study: The United States, Italy and Spain supplied acute and convalescent COVID-19 samples. PBMCs, B-cell-depleted T cells, or T cells provided the cDNA or gDNA that made up the material.

Original processing notes: It was from reference gene primer amplification that nucleated cell counts were estimated. Sequencing used immunoSEQ multiplex PCR; TCRdb keeps in-frame clones, though not all of them. That table furnishes V, J and clone size, whereas the DNA furnished D and trimming. The sample includes some 50,000 clones, about 85% seen only once; the top ten take roughly 8.3%. V gave up 8 bases and J gave up 7 bases; unmatched junction bases: 6. This CDR3 is built from 13 residues. Germline V gene data show CDR1 as KGHDR and CDR2 as SFDVKD. This clone was seen just once. The sample comprised peripheral blood. The sequence was collected from a woman aged 70-85 years with active COVID-19. The J gene is TRBJ2-1, the V gene TRBV24-1, with TRBD1 identical over 8 bases. CDR3 bases: TGTGCCACCACCGCAACAGGGGGGAATGAGCAGTTCTTC. As protein: CATTATGGNEQFF.